Listed below are T cell receptor beta chains from one sample, sequenced in a study of blood T cell repertoires in COVID-19. Sequencing was performed with immunoSEQ multiplex PCR; in TCRdb, only in-frame clones are kept and a portion is missing. The sample has 250,000 to 300,000 clones, approximately 90% seen once; the top ten hold about 2.3%. Sample: PBMCs or T cells enriched from blood (not recorded which). Receptor source: a woman aged 40 to 50 with acute COVID-19. The CDR3 runs from the conserved cysteine through the conserved F or W. A D gene is named only where the DNA matches it firmly. For some rows the clone size is stated as once, few or many, or as a class when expanded; others skip it.

CDR3 length	D gene	V gene	clone size	J gene	CDR3 protein
14	-	TRBV27	-	TRBJ1-3	CASRLQGAGNTIYF
16	TRBD1	TRBV7-3	-	TRBJ2-2	CASSLTGQGGAGELFF
11	-	TRBV30	-	TRBJ1-1	CAWSGNRKAFF
14	TRBD1	TRBV7-2	-	TRBJ1-2	CASSSDRTNYGYTF
13	TRBD1	TRBV12-3/TRBV12-4	-	TRBJ1-2	CASSRDRVYGYTF
15	-	TRBV5-1	-	TRBJ2-3	CASSRGDSSTDTQYF
17	TRBD1	TRBV7-2	-	TRBJ1-2	CASSPRISGTGIYGYTF
18	TRBD2	TRBV4-1	-	TRBJ2-5	CASSQGVGAGGNQETQYF
15	TRBD1	TRBV11-3	few	TRBJ1-6	CASSPRDRGNSPLHF
15	TRBD2	TRBV7-3	-	TRBJ2-1	CASSRLAGGRNEQFF
15	-	TRBV2	once	TRBJ2-2	CASSERRVGVGELFF
18	TRBD2	TRBV24-1	-	TRBJ2-3	CATSDTSGPLLSTDTQYF
14	TRBD1	TRBV11-3	-	TRBJ1-1	CASSFEGARTEAFF
13	-	TRBV19	-	TRBJ1-4	CASVGQSNEKLFF
13	TRBD1	TRBV28	-	TRBJ2-7	CASSHRGRNEQYF
16	-	TRBV11-3	-	TRBJ2-5	CASSLENREFQETQYF
13	-	TRBV29-1	-	TRBJ2-7	CSVRGGSTYEQYF
13	TRBD2	TRBV19	-	TRBJ2-5	CASSKLAGETQYF
13	-	TRBV28	-	TRBJ2-1	CASSLVGYNEQFF
12	-	TRBV20-1	-	TRBJ1-2	CSASTQAYGYTF
15	TRBD1	TRBV6-2/TRBV6-3	-	TRBJ2-7	CASSSLGQGADEQYF
15	TRBD2	TRBV10-1	-	TRBJ2-1	CASSPGLAVGNEQFF
17	-	TRBV21-1	-	TRBJ1-1	CASSKKANELPNTEAFF
16	TRBD2	TRBV14	-	TRBJ2-7	CASSQYRGSDSYEQYF
15	TRBD1	TRBV6-6	-	TRBJ1-4	CASIALGTGGEKLFF
15	TRBD2	TRBV3-1/TRBV3-2	-	TRBJ2-1	CASSPSSGSYNEQFF
16	-	TRBV18	-	TRBJ1-1	CASSPYNAGRDTEAFF
11	-	TRBV20-1	-	TRBJ1-1	CSALRRTEAFF
13	TRBD1	TRBV28	-	TRBJ1-5	CASKHRGNQPQHF
15	-	TRBV18	-	TRBJ1-1	CASSPPTGQNTEAFF
14	-	TRBV5-1	-	TRBJ2-7	CASSFSGRTYEQYF
14	TRBD2	TRBV2	-	TRBJ2-7	CASSGRGGPYEQYF
15	TRBD2	TRBV9	-	TRBJ2-7	CASSLTGLAGDPRYF
14	TRBD2	TRBV29-1	-	TRBJ2-1	CSVVVAGDLGEQFF
15	-	TRBV30	-	TRBJ1-2	CAWSVSRAGAYGYTF
14	TRBD1	TRBV2	-	TRBJ1-5	CASTGEGGNQPQHF
12	TRBD1	TRBV29-1	once	TRBJ2-2	CSADRATGELFF
13	-	TRBV30	-	TRBJ1-1	CAWSRQTNTEAFF
14	-	TRBV5-4	few	TRBJ1-1	CASSSKGENTEAFF
17	TRBD2	TRBV4-1	once	TRBJ2-3	CASSQDLAGGPLDTQYF
17	-	TRBV5-1	-	TRBJ2-2	CASSRDTVLSGTGELFF
13	-	TRBV12-3/TRBV12-4	-	TRBJ2-7	CASSPTSFDEQYF
17	-	TRBV23-1	once	TRBJ1-3	CASSHALRNRVGNTIYF
14	-	TRBV14	-	TRBJ1-4	CASSFRSLNEKLFF
16	TRBD2	TRBV7-9	-	TRBJ2-1	CASSPRFSGEFDEQFF
16	-	TRBV7-2	-	TRBJ2-7	CASSLRQAAIYYEQYF
13	-	TRBV3-1/TRBV3-2	-	TRBJ2-5	CASKRSGQETQYF
15	-	TRBV11-1	-	TRBJ2-3	CASSFAGTVTDTQYF
17	TRBD2	TRBV7-9	-	TRBJ2-7	CASSSLATSGNSYEQYF
16	TRBD1	TRBV9	-	TRBJ2-1	CASSASGGSSYNEQFF
13	TRBD1	TRBV9	-	TRBJ1-2	CASSPTGGWGYTF
15	TRBD1	TRBV7-2	-	TRBJ2-5	CASSFRQGSRETQYF
13	-	TRBV7-9	-	TRBJ1-2	CASSPGTNYGYTF
14	TRBD2	TRBV5-6	-	TRBJ2-7	CASSFWGGIDEQYF
15	TRBD2	TRBV6-2/TRBV6-3	-	TRBJ2-3	CASSYLAGELDTQYF
14	TRBD1	TRBV11-2	-	TRBJ2-3	CASSDWTGLVAQYF